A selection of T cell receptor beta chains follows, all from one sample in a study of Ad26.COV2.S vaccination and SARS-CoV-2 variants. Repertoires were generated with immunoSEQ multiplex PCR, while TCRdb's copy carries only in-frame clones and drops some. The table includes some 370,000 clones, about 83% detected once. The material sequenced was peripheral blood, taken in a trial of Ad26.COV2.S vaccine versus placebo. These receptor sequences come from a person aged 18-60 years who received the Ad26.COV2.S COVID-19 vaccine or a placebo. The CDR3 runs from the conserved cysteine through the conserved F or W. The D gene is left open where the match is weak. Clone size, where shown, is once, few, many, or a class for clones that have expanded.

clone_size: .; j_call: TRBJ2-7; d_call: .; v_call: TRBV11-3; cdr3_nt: TGTGCCAGCAGCTTAGATCGGACAGACGAGCAGTACTTC; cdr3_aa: CASSLDRTDEQYF
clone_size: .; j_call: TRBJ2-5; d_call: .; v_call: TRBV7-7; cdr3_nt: TGTGCCAGCAGCTTAGCGCCAGTGACTCAAGAGACCCAGTACTTC; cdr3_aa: CASSLAPVTQETQYF
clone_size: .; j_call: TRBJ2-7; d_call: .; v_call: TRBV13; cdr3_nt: TGTGCCAGCAGCTTAGGCCGGGGTCCCTACGAGCAGTACTTC; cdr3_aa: CASSLGRGPYEQYF
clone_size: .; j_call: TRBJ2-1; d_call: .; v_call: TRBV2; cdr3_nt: TGTGCCCTCACTGCATCAGGGGACTATTCGACCTACAATGAGCAGTTCTTC; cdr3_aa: CALTASGDYSTYNEQFF
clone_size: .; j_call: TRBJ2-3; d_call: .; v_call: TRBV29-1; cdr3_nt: TGCAGCGTTAAGGAGGCTAGCGTAAGCACAGATACGCAGTATTTT; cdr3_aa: CSVKEASVSTDTQYF
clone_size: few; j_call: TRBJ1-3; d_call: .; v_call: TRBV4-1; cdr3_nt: TGCGCCAGCAGCCAAGATATCCGATTACAGGGATCCTCTGGAAACACCATATATTTT; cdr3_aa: CASSQDIRLQGSSGNTIYF
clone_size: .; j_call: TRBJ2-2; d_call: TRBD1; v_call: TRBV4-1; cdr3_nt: TGCGCCAGCAGTCAATCTGACAGGGCATTGGACACCGGGGAGCTGTTTTTT; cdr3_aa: CASSQSDRALDTGELFF
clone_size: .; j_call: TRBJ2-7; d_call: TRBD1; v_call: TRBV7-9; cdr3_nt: TGTGCCAGCAGCGGCGGACAGGGGTGGAACGAGCAGTACTTC; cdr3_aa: CASSGGQGWNEQYF
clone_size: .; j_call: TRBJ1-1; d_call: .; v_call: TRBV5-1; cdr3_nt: TGCGCCAGCAGCTCCGACAGGCAGAACACTGAAGCTTTCTTT; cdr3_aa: CASSSDRQNTEAFF
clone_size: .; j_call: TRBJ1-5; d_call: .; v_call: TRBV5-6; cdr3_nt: TGTGCCAGCAGCTTGGTTTCGGGGGAGCCCCAGCATTTT; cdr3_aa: CASSLVSGEPQHF
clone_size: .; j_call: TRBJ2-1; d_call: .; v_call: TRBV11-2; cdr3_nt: TGTGCCAGCAGCCCAGGGTGGGCTAGTGACAATGAGCAGTTCTTC; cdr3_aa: CASSPGWASDNEQFF
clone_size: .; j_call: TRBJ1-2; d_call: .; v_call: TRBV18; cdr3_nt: TGTGCCAGCTCACCAGGGACCTGGGGCTACACCTTC; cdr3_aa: CASSPGTWGYTF
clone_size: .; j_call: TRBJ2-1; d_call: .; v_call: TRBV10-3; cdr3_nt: TGTGCCATCAGTCCCCTAGCGACATACAATGAGCAGTTCTTC; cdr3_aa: CAISPLATYNEQFF
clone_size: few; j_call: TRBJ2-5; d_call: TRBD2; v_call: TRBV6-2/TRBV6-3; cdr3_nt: TGTGCCAGCAGTAAGGGGAGGGAGTTCAACTTC; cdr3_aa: CASSKGREFNF
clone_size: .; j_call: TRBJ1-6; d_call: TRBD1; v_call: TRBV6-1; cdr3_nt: TGTGCCAGCAGTGAAGCGAAGAGGACAGGGTATAATTCACCCCTCCACTTT; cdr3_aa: CASSEAKRTGYNSPLHF
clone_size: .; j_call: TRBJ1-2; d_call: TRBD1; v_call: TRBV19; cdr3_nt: TGTGCCAGTAGTGCCCGGGACAGGGAAGGCTACACCTTC; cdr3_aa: CASSARDREGYTF
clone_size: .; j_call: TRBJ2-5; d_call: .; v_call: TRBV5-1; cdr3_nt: TGCGCCAGCACAAGGGAACAAGAGACCCAGTACTTC; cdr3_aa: CASTREQETQYF
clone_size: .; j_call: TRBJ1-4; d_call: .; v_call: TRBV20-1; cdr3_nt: TGCAGTGCTTCGCAAGGCATCTTT; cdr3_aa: CSASQGIF
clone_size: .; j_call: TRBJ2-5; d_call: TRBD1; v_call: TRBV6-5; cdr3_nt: TGTGCCAGCACCCCGAGGACAGGGCTACAAGAGACCCAGTACTTC; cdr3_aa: CASTPRTGLQETQYF
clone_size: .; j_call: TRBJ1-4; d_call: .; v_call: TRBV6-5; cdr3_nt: TGTGCCAGCAGCCCCAGTGGTAAACTGTTTTTT; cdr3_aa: CASSPSGKLFF
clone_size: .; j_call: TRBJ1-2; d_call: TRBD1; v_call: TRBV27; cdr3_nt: TGTGCCAGCAGTTTCGGACAGGGGGCGTCTAACTATGGCTACACCTTC; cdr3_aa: CASSFGQGASNYGYTF
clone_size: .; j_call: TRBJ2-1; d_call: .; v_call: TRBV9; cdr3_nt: TGTGCCAGCAGCGTTAACGTAGACAATGAGCAGTTCTTC; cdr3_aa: CASSVNVDNEQFF
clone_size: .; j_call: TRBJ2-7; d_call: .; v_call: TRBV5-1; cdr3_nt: TGCGCCAGCAGCCCGACTGTCTACGAGCAGTACTTC; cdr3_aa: CASSPTVYEQYF
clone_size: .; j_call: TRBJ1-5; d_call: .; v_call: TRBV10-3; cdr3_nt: TGTGCCATCAGCCTTACACAGGGAGGGCAGCCCCAGCATTTT; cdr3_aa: CAISLTQGGQPQHF
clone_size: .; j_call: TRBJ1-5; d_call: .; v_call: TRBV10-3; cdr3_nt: TGTGCCATCAGTCCTACCGGGACTGGGGATCAGCCCCAGCATTTT; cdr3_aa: CAISPTGTGDQPQHF
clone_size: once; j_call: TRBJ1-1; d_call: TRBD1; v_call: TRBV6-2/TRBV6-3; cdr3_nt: TGTGCCAGCAGTTTGCAGGGGGAGGGTACTGAAGCTTTCTTT; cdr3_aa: CASSLQGEGTEAFF
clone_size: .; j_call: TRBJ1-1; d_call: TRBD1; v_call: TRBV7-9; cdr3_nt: TGTGCCAGCAGCTCTTCTGACAGGGGGAACACTGAAGCTTTCTTT; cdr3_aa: CASSSSDRGNTEAFF
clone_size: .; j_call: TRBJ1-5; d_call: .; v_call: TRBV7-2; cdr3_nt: TGTGCCAGCAGCGCCACGAGCTCAACGCCCCAGCATTTT; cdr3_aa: CASSATSSTPQHF
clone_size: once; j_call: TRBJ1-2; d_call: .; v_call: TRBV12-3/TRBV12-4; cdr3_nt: TGTGCCAGCAGTGCCCCGGGACGACGCTACACCTTC; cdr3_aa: CASSAPGRRYTF
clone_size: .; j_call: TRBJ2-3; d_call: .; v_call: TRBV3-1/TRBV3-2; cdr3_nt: TGTGCCAGCAGCCAAGATTATACGGGGATCAGCACAGATACGCAGTATTTT; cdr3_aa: CASSQDYTGISTDTQYF
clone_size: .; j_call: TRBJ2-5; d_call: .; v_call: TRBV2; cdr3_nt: TGTGCCAGCAGGGGGCCAGGGGCGGAGACCCAGTACTTC; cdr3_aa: CASRGPGAETQYF
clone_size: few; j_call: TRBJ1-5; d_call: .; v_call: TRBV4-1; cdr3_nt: TGCGCCAGCAGCCAAGTTAAGGGACGGCCCCAGCATTTT; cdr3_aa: CASSQVKGRPQHF